This T cell receptor beta chain was retrieved from a study of blood T cell repertoires in COVID-19. The germline gives CDR1 SQVTM, CDR2 ANQGSEA. The CDR3 is made up of 10 amino acids. Notes on this clone: The junction departs from the called germline gene at one end, perhaps through a read error.

TCRdb's copy holds only in-frame clones and misses some; the assay was immunoSEQ multiplex PCR. The sample contains 120,000 to 150,000 clones, roughly 86% of which appear only once. Sequenced input: peripheral blood. This receptor was obtained from a woman in her sixties or seventies with acute or convalescent COVID-19. The V and J genes are TRBV29-1 and TRBJ1-2; 9 positions agree with TRBD1. The CDR3 spells CSVMTGGVSF. The CDR3 DNA follows: TGCAGCGTGATGACAGGGGGGGTTTCCTTC.